This T cell receptor (beta chain) was identified in a study of blood T cell repertoires in COVID-19. Study information: Samples representing acute and convalescent COVID-19 were sourced from the United States, Italy and Spain.

In the original workflow: Nucleated cell number was recorded as an estimate derived from reference gene primer amplification. Some clones are missing from TCRdb's copy, which holds only in-frame ones; the method was immunoSEQ multiplex PCR. V, J and clone size derive from that table, while D and trimming were established from the DNA sequence. This repertoire shows about 220,000 clones, roughly 88% found once; its top ten account for approximately 2.5%. This clone was observed a few times. Participants' own reports of clinical history determined their cohort assignment. Germline CDR1 and CDR2: LNHDA and SQIVND (reference sequence). With V trimmed by 5 bases and J by 11 bases, 10 bases remained unmatched. The length of the CDR3 is 15 residues.

The chain links TRBV19 to TRBJ1-6; 9 nucleotides line up with TRBD1. This TCR came from a woman aged 40-49 years with acute COVID-19. What was sequenced was PBMCs or T cells enriched from blood (not recorded which). CDR3: CASSQTGTGRTPLHF. The CDR3 DNA sequence: TGTGCCAGTAGTCAAACCGGGACAGGGAGAACACCCCTCCACTTT.